Each of the 2 T cell receptor beta chains below was sequenced from the same sample in a study of blood T cell repertoires in COVID-19. Sequenced by immunoSEQ multiplex PCR; TCRdb stores in-frame clones only, minus some. Here the sample spans over 80,000 clones, roughly nine tenths being singletons. The source material was peripheral blood. The source is a man in his forties or fifties with acute or convalescent COVID-19.

The chain uses TRBV12-3 or TRBV12-4 and TRBJ1-1; no reliable D call. The CDR3 is 11 residues long. V was pared by 8 bases and J by 2 bases, with 6 bases between. In nucleotides, the CDR3 is TGTGCCAGCCTAGTTAACACTGAAGCTTTCTTT. The encoded protein is CASLVNTEAFF.

The chain links TRBV10-1 to TRBJ1-1; tentatively, D is TRBD1 (5 bases). Trimming removed 6 bases from V and 4 bases from J, with 12 bases in between. Germline V lookup: CDR1 WNHNN, CDR2 SYGVQD (reference sequence). The CDR3 runs to 13 residues. CDR3 sequence: CASSVTVGTEAFF. The CDR3 coding sequence is TGCGCCAGCAGCGTGACAGTGGGCACTGAAGCTTTCTTT.